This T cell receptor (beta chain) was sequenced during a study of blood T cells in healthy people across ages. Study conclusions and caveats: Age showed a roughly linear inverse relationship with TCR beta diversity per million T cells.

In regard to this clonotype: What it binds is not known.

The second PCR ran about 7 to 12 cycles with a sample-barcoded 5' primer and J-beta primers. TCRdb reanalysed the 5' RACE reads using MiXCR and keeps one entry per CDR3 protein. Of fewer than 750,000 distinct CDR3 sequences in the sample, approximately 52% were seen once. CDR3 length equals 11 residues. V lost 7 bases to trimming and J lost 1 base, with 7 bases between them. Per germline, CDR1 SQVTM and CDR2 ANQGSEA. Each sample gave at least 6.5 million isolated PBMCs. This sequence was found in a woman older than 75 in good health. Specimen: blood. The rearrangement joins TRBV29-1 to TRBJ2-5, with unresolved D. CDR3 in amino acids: CSGAIQETQYF. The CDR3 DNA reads TGCAGCGGGGCCATCCAAGAGACCCAGTACTTC.